This TCR beta chain stems from a study of blood T cell repertoires in COVID-19. Study-level background: COVID-19 samples from acute and convalescent phases originated in the United States, Italy and Spain. PBMCs, B-cell-depleted T cells, or T cells were the source of the cDNA or gDNA that made up the material.

The authors' processing: Reference gene primers were amplified, and this amplification served to estimate nucleated cell counts. Profiling relied on immunoSEQ multiplex PCR, and the TCRdb table lists in-frame clones only, not all of them. V and J calls and clone size follow that table, whereas D and trimming were derived from the DNA. The data show a few hundred thousand clones, with around nine tenths seen just once and 1% held by the top ten. On this clone itself: The sample holds other DNA sequences that translate to the same CDR3.

Germline CDR1 and CDR2: SGHVS and FQNEAQ. The CDR3 loop spans 14 amino acids. With 2 bases removed from V and 2 bases from J, the gap between germline ends came to 9 bases. Sequenced material: peripheral blood. The chain employs TRBV7-8 and TRBJ1-2; D perhaps matches TRBD1 (5 bases). The receptor's source is a man aged 45-65 years with active or convalescent COVID-19. The CDR3 sequence: CASSLRQSNYGYTF. The CDR3 DNA follows: TGTGCCAGCAGCTTACGACAGTCGAACTATGGCTACACCTTC.